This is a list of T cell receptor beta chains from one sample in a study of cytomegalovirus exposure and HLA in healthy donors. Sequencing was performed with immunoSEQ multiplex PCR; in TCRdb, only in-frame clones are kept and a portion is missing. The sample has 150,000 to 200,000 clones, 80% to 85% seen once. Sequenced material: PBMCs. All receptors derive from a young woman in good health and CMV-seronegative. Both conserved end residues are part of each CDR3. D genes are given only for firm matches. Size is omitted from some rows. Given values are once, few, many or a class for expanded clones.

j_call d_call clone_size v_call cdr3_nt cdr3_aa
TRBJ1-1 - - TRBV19 TGTGCCAGTAGTATCCCGGGGGGTGGCACTGAAGCTTTCTTT CASSIPGGGTEAFF
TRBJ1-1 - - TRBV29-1 TGCAGCGTTGTAGCGGTGAACACTGAAGCTTTCTTT CSVVAVNTEAFF
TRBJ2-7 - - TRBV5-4 TGTGCCAGCAGCCGCAACGCTGCATCCGAGCAGTACTTC CASSRNAASEQYF
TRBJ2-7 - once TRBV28 TGTGCCAGCAGGTTGAGGGGGCAGGGAGGTAACCACGAGCAGTACTTC CASRLRGQGGNHEQYF
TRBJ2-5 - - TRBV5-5 TGTGCCAGCAGTTACCGGCCTCGGGTGGCCGGGGAGACCCAGTACTTC CASSYRPRVAGETQYF
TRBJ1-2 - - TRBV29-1 TGCAGCGTTGGGTCAGGGGAATACTATGGCTACACCTTC CSVGSGEYYGYTF
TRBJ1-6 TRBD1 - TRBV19 TGTGCCAGTAGTAATTCCCGGGACAGCCAAAACTCCTATAATTCACCCCTCCACTTT CASSNSRDSQNSYNSPLHF
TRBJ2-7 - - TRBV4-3 TGCGCCAGCAGCCAAGATCGGAGGTACGAGCAGTACTTC CASSQDRRYEQYF
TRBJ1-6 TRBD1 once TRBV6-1 TGTGCCAGCAGAGGTTACAGGGGGCCTGATTCACCCCTCCACTTT CASRGYRGPDSPLHF
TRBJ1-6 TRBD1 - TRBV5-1 TGCGCCAGCAGCCCATTCGCGACAGGGGGCCGTAGCTCCTATAATTCACCCCTCCACTTT CASSPFATGGRSSYNSPLHF